This T cell receptor (beta chain) originates from a study of technical replicates of blood from a handful of donors. V was shortened by 5 bases and J by 8 bases, with 7 bases between the two germline ends. The germline V gene encodes CDR1 SGDLS and CDR2 YYNGEE. CDR3 size: 10 residues. Sequencing used immunoSEQ multiplex PCR; TCRdb keeps in-frame clones, though not all of them. Among 56,000 or so clones listed, 90% to 95% were seen once. This chain uses TRBV9 with TRBJ1-2; D uncertain. The sequence was obtained from a human donor in good health. Some clones in this sample may be carry-over from other donors' samples. The sample was PBMCs. This CDR3 reads CASSGWGYTF. The DNA for the CDR3 is TGTGCCAGCAGTGGCTGGGGCTACACCTTC.